The 18 T cell receptor beta chains below come from one sample, sequenced in a study of monozygotic twins with inflammatory bowel disease. TCRdb reprocessed the 5' RACE reads, keeping one entry per CDR3 protein, no DNA. The sample table sets out some 450,000 distinct CDR3 sequences. Sequencing was done on a sample of blood. All receptors derive from a human donor with ulcerative colitis or Crohn's disease, or a healthy co-twin of an affected twin (not recorded which).

The J gene is TRBJ2-3, the V gene TRBV21-1; TCRdb outputs TRBD2, but without DNA this stays unchecked. TRBV21-1 is marked as a pseudogene. The CDR3 totals 18 residues. CDR3 sequence: CASTVEVPLAGGTDTQYF.

The chain uses TRBV4-2 and TRBJ2-3; TCRdb gives TRBD1 as the D gene, but with no DNA this cannot be confirmed. Germline V gene data show CDR1 as LGHNA and CDR2 as YNFKEQ. The CDR3 runs 16 residues. Here the CDR3 reads CASSQDGQGRTDTQYF.

This sequence joins TRBV4-1 and TRBJ1-2; checking the TCRdb D call of TRBD1 is not possible without DNA. From germline, CDR1 is MGHRA and CDR2 YSYEKL. CDR3 length: 13 residues. CDR3 sequence: CASSQWDLYGYTF.

V and J are TRBV20-1 and TRBJ2-1. This CDR3 contains 14 residues. The germline V gene has CDR1 DFQATT and CDR2 SNEGSKA (reference sequence). The CDR3 region is CSARSLAGNNEQFF.

V is TRBV10-3 and J is TRBJ2-5; the D call of TRBD1 rests on TCRdb alone, since no DNA is present to check it. The CDR3 totals 13 residues. Per the germline V gene, CDR1 is ENHRY and CDR2 is SYGVKD. CDR3 sequence reads: CAISESKGQGLDF.

The chain carries TRBV20-1 and TRBJ2-3; TCRdb proposes TRBD1, but this gene call is untestable without DNA. The germline gives CDR1 DFQATT, CDR2 SNEGSKA (reference sequence). The CDR3 length is 13 residues. The CDR3 loop reads CSAPAFSTDTQYF.

This chain links TRBV25-1 with TRBJ1-6; lacking DNA, the TRBD1 call made by TCRdb goes unchecked. The CDR3 length is 15 residues. Germline values: CDR1 MGHDK, CDR2 SYGVNS. This CDR3 reads CASSEAGQINSPLHF.

CDR3: CSVEPVGAPEAFF. The rearrangement joins TRBV29-1 to TRBJ1-1; there is no DNA to check the TCRdb D call of TRBD1. The CDR3 length is 13 residues. In germline, CDR1 is SQVTM, CDR2 ANQGSEA. The whole variable domain, filled in from reference TRBV29-1 and TRBJ1-1, reads SAVISQKPSRDICQRGTSLTIQCQVDSQVTMMFWYRQQPGQSLTLIATANQGSEATYESGFVIDKFPISRPNLTFSTLTVSNMSPEDSSIYLCSVEPVGAPEAFFGQGTRLTVV.

The chain links TRBV5-6 to TRBJ1-4. Germline V gene data show CDR1 as SGHDT and CDR2 as YYEEEE. The CDR3 is 13 amino acids. CDR3 loop: CASSLSSSEKLFF.

The chain couples TRBV19 to TRBJ1-6; TCRdb outputs TRBD1, but without DNA this stays unchecked. Germline loops: CDR1 LNHDA, CDR2 SQIVND (reference sequence). The CDR3 has 15 residues. CDR3 in amino acids: CASSTATGSNSPLHF.

This chain uses TRBV6-2 or TRBV6-3 with TRBJ2-2; TCRdb's D gene call, TRBD1, goes unchecked for lack of DNA. The CDR3 loop spans 13 amino acids. CDR1 and CDR2 (germline): MNHEY, SVGEGT. The CDR3 here is CASLTVNTGELFF.

This rearrangement joins TRBV27 to TRBJ2-2; TCRdb returns TRBD2, unconfirmable since there is no DNA. Germline CDR1 is MNHEY and CDR2 is SMNVEV (reference sequence). The length of the CDR3 is 13 residues. The CDR3 sequence is CASGGGYTGELFF.

The chain uses TRBV30 and TRBJ1-1; the D gene TCRdb calls, TRBD1, cannot be checked with no DNA. The CDR3 covers 15 residues. Germline V gives CDR1 GTSNPN, CDR2 SVGIG (reference sequence). The CDR3 loop is CAWSVRTGGRTEAFF.

The V call is TRBV20-1, the J call TRBJ2-2; TCRdb designates TRBD2, a call that cannot be tested without DNA. The germline V gene encodes CDR1 DFQATT and CDR2 SNEGSKA (reference sequence). The CDR3 spans 14 residues. The CDR3 sequence: CSATAGGPTGELFF.

This chain joins TRBV29-1 and TRBJ2-1; TCRdb indicates TRBD2, and absent DNA this call remains unverified. The CDR3 runs 15 residues. From germline, CDR1 is SQVTM and CDR2 ANQGSEA. CDR3 amino acids: CSGHTSGRAFAEQFF.

This chain links TRBV5-1 with TRBJ2-7; TCRdb indicates TRBD2, and absent DNA this call remains unverified. Germline CDR1 SGHRS, CDR2 YFSETQ. This CDR3 has 15 amino acids. The CDR3 protein is CASSSSGGFTYEQYF.

The genes are TRBV10-3 and TRBJ2-1; TCRdb indicates TRBD1, and absent DNA this call remains unverified. Germline assignment: CDR1 ENHRY and CDR2 SYGVKD. The length of the CDR3 is 12 residues. CDR3 sequence: CAIRGGGSEQFF.

The rearrangement joins TRBV10-2 to TRBJ1-5; TCRdb's D call, TRBD1, is unchecked because there is no DNA. CDR3 length: 14 amino acids. The germline gives CDR1 WSHSY, CDR2 SAAADI. The CDR3 sequence: CASSRQASGEPQHF.